This T cell receptor beta chain was identified during a study of beta chain features in type 1 diabetes. About the study: Age, gender and cell yields were similar between patients and healthy donors.

Study outcomes and limitations: Researchers report that Type 1 diabetes patients had moderately but significantly shorter TCRB CDR3s across all four CD4+ subsets. In these data, an HLA type influence on TCRB rearrangement remained unresolved. Relative to healthy donors, patients appeared to have naive, central memory and Treg TCRB repertoires that were more similar.

Expressed TCRB transcripts were sequenced because the entire RNA isolate underwent reverse transcription. The assay was immunoSEQ multiplex PCR, and TCRdb's table has in-frame clones only and misses some. The sample consists of about 390,000 clones, over 8.5% of them appearing once. This clone was counted only a few times. Its target is not known. The specimen sequenced was central memory CD4+ T cells from blood. The clonotype was recovered from a man under 40 with type 1 diabetes.

Here the CDR3 reads CASKDRPAGTGELFF. In nucleotides, the CDR3 is TGTGCCAGCAAAGACAGGCCCGCGGGCACCGGGGAGCTGTTTTTT. This chain uses TRBV6-4 with TRBJ2-2, with a tentative D call TRBD1 (6 bases). Germline loops: CDR1 MRHNA, CDR2 SNTAGT. Trimming shortened V by 7 bases and J by 4 bases, and 16 bases separated the two germline ends. The CDR3 is 15 residues long.